A single T cell receptor beta chain is shown here with its context. The authors prepared the TCRbeta library with unique molecular identifiers. Each CDR3 protein is one row after TCRdb ran MiXCR on the PCR reads. This table has some 600,000 distinct CDR3 sequences, 16% appearing once. The data stem from a study of T-cell reconstitution after alpha-beta-depleted transplantation in children. Sequenced here: PBMCs from the stem cell graft donor, sampled from the stem cell graft. The clonotype originates from a human donor who donated a stem cell graft to a child with acute myeloid leukemia.

This chain's CDR3 is CASSSSGERGSYNEQFF. In nucleotides, the CDR3 is TGTGCCAGCAGCTCATCGGGGGAGCGGGGCTCCTACAATGAGCAGTTCTTC. The J gene is TRBJ2-1, the V gene TRBV7-9; TRBD2 agrees at 7 bases. Germline V gene sequence: CDR1 SEHNR, CDR2 FQNEAQ (reference sequence). The CDR3 has 17 residues. After removal of 4 bases from V and 0 bases from J, the junction contained 9 bases not matched to a gene.